The 8 T cell receptor beta chains in this list originate from one sample, sequenced in a study of T cells in localized non-small cell lung cancer. Profiling relied on immunoSEQ multiplex PCR, and the TCRdb table lists in-frame clones only, not all of them. The top ten hold roughly 7.2% of the sample, which has some 20,000 clones, 90% seen once. Sample: peripheral blood, taken before any cancer treatment. These receptors all come from a woman aged 40-69 years with stage I lung adenocarcinoma.

The chain couples TRBV27 to TRBJ1-4; no definite D call. The CDR3 totals 14 residues. Germline CDR1 MNHEY, CDR2 SMNVEV (reference sequence). Trimming removed 4 bases from V and 0 bases from J, with 6 bases in between. The CDR3 protein is CASSSWATNEKLFF. In DNA, the CDR3 is TGTGCCAGCAGTTCGTGGGCAACTAATGAAAAACTGTTTTTT.

The rearrangement links TRBV7-2 to TRBJ1-1; TRBD1 agrees at 8 bases. The CDR3 runs 15 residues. Germline V lookup: CDR1 SGHTA, CDR2 FQGNSA. Trimming took 1 base from V and 4 from J; bases not matched to a gene: 5. The CDR3 here is CASSLGAGGTTEAFF. In DNA form, the CDR3 reads TGTGCCAGCAGCTTAGGAGCAGGGGGCACCACTGAAGCTTTCTTT.

The genes are TRBV11-3 and TRBJ2-1; either TRBD1 or TRBD2 may fit D (5 bases each). The CDR3 extends over 15 amino acids. Between the trimmed V and J ends, which lost 5 bases and 0 bases, there was a span of 11 bases. The germline V gene has CDR1 SGHNT and CDR2 YENEEA. The CDR3 is CASSPGGGSYNEQFF. DNA of the CDR3: TGTGCCAGCAGCCCGGGTGGGGGCTCCTACAATGAGCAGTTCTTC. Full variable domain (outside the CDR3, taken from reference TRBV11-3 and TRBJ2-1): EAGVVQSPRYKIIEKKQPVAFWCNPISGHNTLYWYLQNLGQGPELLIRYENEEAVDDSQLPKDRFSAERLKGVDSTLKIQPAELGDSAVYLCASSPGGGSYNEQFFGPGTRLTVL.

The chain has TRBV11-2 and TRBJ2-7, with TRBD2 matching over 7 bases. The CDR3 has 14 amino acids. Per germline, CDR1 SGHAT and CDR2 FQNNGV. Trimming at V came to 5 bases and at J to 3 bases, leaving 7 bases not matched to a gene. DNA for the CDR3: TGTGCCAGCAGCCGAGCGGGAAAATTCTACGAGCAGTACTTC. This translates into CASSRAGKFYEQYF.

The table lists this clone with a count of one. The chain employs TRBV9 and TRBJ2-5; TRBD1 aligns across 10 bases. Germline-derived CDR1 and CDR2 are SGDLS and YYNGEE. The CDR3 runs 16 residues. Trimming at V came to 2 bases and at J to 2 bases, leaving 6 bases not matched to a gene. Here the CDR3 reads CASSVSGTGVQETQYF. CDR3 DNA sequence: TGTGCCAGCAGCGTTTCAGGGACAGGGGTACAAGAGACCCAGTACTTC.

This chain joins TRBV4-1 and TRBJ2-1; 9 bases align to TRBD1. The CDR3 is made up of 15 amino acids. CDR1 and CDR2 (germline): MGHRA, YSYEKL. Trimming at V came to 3 bases and at J to 10 bases, leaving 10 bases not matched to a gene. The CDR3 is CASSQAPGTGQEQFF. In DNA form, the CDR3 reads TGCGCCAGCAGCCAGGCTCCAGGGACAGGGCAGGAGCAGTTCTTC.

The chain couples TRBV11-3 to TRBJ2-1, with 7 bases lining up with TRBD2. Germline loops: CDR1 SGHNT, CDR2 YENEEA. The CDR3 sequence is 16 residues long. The J segment lost 5 bases and the V segment lost 5 bases, leaving 12 bases of the junction unmatched. CDR3 DNA sequence: TGTGCCAGCAGCAGCTGGCGGGAGATGGGACACAATGAGCAGTTCTTC. Translated, it gives CASSSWREMGHNEQFF.

This rearrangement joins TRBV6-5 to TRBJ2-7, with D possibly matching TRBD2 (5 bases). This CDR3 spans 12 amino acids. V dropped 0 bases and J dropped 9 bases, with 9 bases sitting between them. Germline CDR1 reads MNHEY; CDR2 reads SVGAGI. The CDR3 loop reads CASSYSREMQYF. The CDR3 region has the DNA TGTGCCAGCAGTTACTCGAGGGAGATGCAGTACTTC.